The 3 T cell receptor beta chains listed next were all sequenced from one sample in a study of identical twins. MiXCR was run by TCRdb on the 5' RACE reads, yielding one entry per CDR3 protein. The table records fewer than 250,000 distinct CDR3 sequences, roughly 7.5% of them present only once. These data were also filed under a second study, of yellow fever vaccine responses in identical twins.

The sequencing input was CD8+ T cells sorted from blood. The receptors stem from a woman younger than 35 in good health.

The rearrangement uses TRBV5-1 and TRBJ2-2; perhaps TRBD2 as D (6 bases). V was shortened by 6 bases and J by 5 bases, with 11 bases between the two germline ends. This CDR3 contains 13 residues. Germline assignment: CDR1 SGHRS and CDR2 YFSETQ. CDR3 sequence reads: CASISGRTGELFF. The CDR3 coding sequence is TGCGCCAGCATCTCCGGGAGAACCGGGGAGCTGTTTTTT.

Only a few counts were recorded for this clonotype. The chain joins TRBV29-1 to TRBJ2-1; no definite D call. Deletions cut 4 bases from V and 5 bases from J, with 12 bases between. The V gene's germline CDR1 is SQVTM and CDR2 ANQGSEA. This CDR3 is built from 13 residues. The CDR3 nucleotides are TGCAGCGTTGTTTCGACAATCAACAATGAGCAGTTCTTC. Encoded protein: CSVVSTINNEQFF.

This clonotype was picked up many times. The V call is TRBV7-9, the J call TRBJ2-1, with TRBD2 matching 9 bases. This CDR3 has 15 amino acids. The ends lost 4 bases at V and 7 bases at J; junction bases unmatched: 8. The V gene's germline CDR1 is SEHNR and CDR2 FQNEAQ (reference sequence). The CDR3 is CASSSYSGGGNEQFF. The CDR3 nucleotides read TGTGCCAGCAGCTCTTATAGCGGGGGCGGGAATGAGCAGTTCTTC.